This T cell receptor (beta chain) emerged from a study of T cell responses to AZD1222 COVID-19 vaccine. General study points: CD4 TCRs linked to vaccination spanned spike, dominating at 160-218 and 743-854.

The CDR3 is 16 residues long. Germline V gene sequence: CDR1 LGHDT, CDR2 YNNKEL (reference sequence). V gave up 0 bases and J gave up 1 base, with 10 bases separating them. Sequencing was performed with immunoSEQ multiplex PCR; in TCRdb, only in-frame clones are kept and a portion is missing. The sample records 100,000 to 150,000 clones, approximately 88% being singletons. In this sample, this clone turned up a few times. No antigen is known for it. The sequencing here drew on peripheral blood, taken on day 0 of AZD1222 vaccination. This TCR came from an adult in good health. The rearrangement links TRBV3-1 (or the pseudogene TRBV3-2) to TRBJ2-1; either TRBD1 or TRBD2 may supply D (6 bases each). CDR3 in amino acids: CASSQDPGASYNEQFF. CDR3 DNA sequence: TGTGCCAGCAGCCAAGATCCGGGGGCGTCCTACAATGAGCAGTTCTTC.